This T cell receptor (beta chain) was identified in a study of siplizumab effects on memory and regulatory T cells. Generated by immunoSEQ multiplex PCR, the TCRdb table keeps only in-frame clones and is missing some. There are about 120,000 clones in the sample; roughly 94% occur only once, and under 2% lies in the top ten. CDR1 is MGHRA, CDR2 YSYEKL, per germline. J gave up 2 bases and V 0 bases, and 2 bases lay outside the gene matches. This CDR3 is built from 16 residues. This receptor was obtained from a human donor in good health. The specimen sequenced was non-Treg CD4+ T cells sorted from blood. The chain recombines TRBV4-1 with TRBJ1-5; 9 positions match TRBD1. The CDR3 sequence is CASSQDRQGGNQPQHF. As DNA, the CDR3 is TGCGCCAGCAGCCAAGATCGACAGGGGGGCAATCAGCCCCAGCATTTT.